Sequencing of this T cell receptor beta chain was carried out in a study of T cell responses to AZD1222 COVID-19 vaccine. Study at large: Second-dose groups at about 4 or about 12 weeks were pooled.

Points from the study as a whole: The donor cohort was predominantly white British with a female majority, and clonal diversity may have been underestimated. Spike-specific TCR depth and breadth grew after two AZD1222 doses. Across spike, vaccine-associated CD4 TCRs were found, dominant at 160-218 and 743-854.

The CDR3 consists of 18 residues. About this clone itself: What it binds is not known.

Measured with immunoSEQ multiplex PCR; TCRdb has only the in-frame clones, and not every one. The data hold 110,000 to 150,000 clones, with roughly nine tenths observed a single time. The clonotype was recovered from an adult in good health. The chain links TRBV7-5 to TRBJ2-5; the table's D gene call, TRBD1, was not cross checked with the DNA. TRBV7-5 has pseudogene status. The source was peripheral blood, collected on day 0 of AZD1222 vaccination. Written as DNA, the CDR3 is TGTGTCAGAAGCTTATCCCAACACACGGGACAGGGGATAGAGACCCAGTACTTC. Protein sequence: CVRSLSQHTGQGIETQYF.